A selection of T cell receptor beta chains follows, all from one sample in a study of beta chain features in type 1 diabetes. This table comes from immunoSEQ multiplex PCR, and its TCRdb copy is limited to in-frame clones, with some not included. The sample includes around 250,000 clones, around 68% of them seen just once. The sequenced material came from naive CD4+ T cells from blood. These receptors came from a man aged 30 to 45 in good health. The CDR3 runs from the conserved cysteine through the conserved F or W. The D gene is left open where the match is weak. A clone size is listed for some rows: how often the clone was seen (once, few, many), or a class if it is expanded.

clone size	J gene	V gene	D gene	CDR3 DNA	CDR3 protein
NA	TRBJ2-1	TRBV5-1	NA	TGCGCCAGCAGCTTGGTAGCGGTAGCCTCCTACAATGAGCAGTTCTTC	CASSLVAVASYNEQFF
NA	TRBJ2-5	TRBV5-1	TRBD1	TGCGCCAGCAGCTTGGGGACAGGGATGGAGACCCAGTACTTC	CASSLGTGMETQYF
NA	TRBJ2-7	TRBV28	NA	TGTGCCAGCAGTGGGACCGGCGGAAAGCAGTACTTC	CASSGTGGKQYF
NA	TRBJ2-5	TRBV10-3	TRBD1	TGTGCCACCCAAGGACAGGGGACGGAGACCCAGTACTTC	CATQGQGTETQYF
NA	TRBJ2-7	TRBV7-9	NA	TGTGCCAGCAGCTCGGGCCTTCTCCACCCCTACGAGCAGTACTTC	CASSSGLLHPYEQYF
NA	TRBJ2-5	TRBV5-6	TRBD2	TGTGCCAGCAGCTTGGCACAGACTAGCGGGACGGGTGAGACCCAGTACTTC	CASSLAQTSGTGETQYF
NA	TRBJ2-2	TRBV4-3	TRBD2	TGCGCCAGCAGCACGCTGACTAGCGATAACACCGGGGAGCTGTTTTTT	CASSTLTSDNTGELFF
NA	TRBJ1-5	TRBV29-1	TRBD1	TGCAGCGTAAAAGACAGGGATCAGCCCCAGCATTTT	CSVKDRDQPQHF
NA	TRBJ1-3	TRBV30	NA	TGTGCCTGGAGTCCCAATTCATCTGGAAACACCATATATTTT	CAWSPNSSGNTIYF
few	TRBJ2-6	TRBV30	NA	TGTGCCTGGAGTCGTGGAGTATCGAGCTCTGGGGCCAACGTCCTGACTTTC	CAWSRGVSSSGANVLTF
NA	TRBJ2-1	TRBV10-3	TRBD1	TGTGCCATCAACTCCGGGACAGGGACGAATGAGCAGTTCTTC	CAINSGTGTNEQFF
NA	TRBJ2-7	TRBV7-2	NA	TGTGCCAGCAGCTTTTCCAGAGCCTACGAGCAGTACTTC	CASSFSRAYEQYF
NA	TRBJ1-2	TRBV25-1	TRBD1	TGTGCCAGCAGTGAACCGGGACAGGTTTATGGCTACACCTTC	CASSEPGQVYGYTF
few	TRBJ2-5	TRBV5-1	TRBD1	TGCGCCAGCAGCTTGGAACCGGGACAGCAAGAGACCCAGTACTTC	CASSLEPGQQETQYF
NA	TRBJ2-7	TRBV7-6	NA	TGTGCCAGCGGAAACTACAACTCCTACGAGCAGTACTTC	CASGNYNSYEQYF
few	TRBJ2-3	TRBV30	TRBD1	TGTGCCTGGAGTAATATGGGGACAGGCGCAGATACGCAGTATTTT	CAWSNMGTGADTQYF
NA	TRBJ1-1	TRBV6-5	NA	TGTGCCAGCAGTTACTCGCACAGCATGAACACTGAAGCTTTCTTT	CASSYSHSMNTEAFF
NA	TRBJ2-5	TRBV25-1	NA	TGTGCCAGCAGTAGGCCCCAGGGTACCGGAGAGACCCAGTACTTC	CASSRPQGTGETQYF
NA	TRBJ2-3	TRBV9	NA	TGTGCCAGCAGCGTAGTGGGCACAGATACGCAGTATTTT	CASSVVGTDTQYF
NA	TRBJ2-5	TRBV7-2	TRBD2	TGTGCCAGCAGCCCTTGGACACTAGCGATGAAGACCCAGTACTTC	CASSPWTLAMKTQYF
NA	TRBJ2-7	TRBV29-1	TRBD2	TGCAGCGCCGCTGGCGGGAGGGCCTACGAGCAGTACTTC	CSAAGGRAYEQYF
NA	TRBJ2-7	TRBV7-2	TRBD1	TGTGCCAGCAGCCTCAGGGGGCGCAACAACGAGCAGTACTTC	CASSLRGRNNEQYF